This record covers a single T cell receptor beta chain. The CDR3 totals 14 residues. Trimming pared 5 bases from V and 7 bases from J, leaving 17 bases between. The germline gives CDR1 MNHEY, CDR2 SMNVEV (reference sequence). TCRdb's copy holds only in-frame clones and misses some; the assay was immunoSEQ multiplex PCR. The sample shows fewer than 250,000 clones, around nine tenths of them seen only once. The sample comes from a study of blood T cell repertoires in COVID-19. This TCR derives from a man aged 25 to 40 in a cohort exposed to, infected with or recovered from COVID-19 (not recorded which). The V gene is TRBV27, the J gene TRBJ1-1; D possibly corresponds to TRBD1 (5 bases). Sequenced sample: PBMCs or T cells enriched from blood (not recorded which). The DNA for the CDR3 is TGTGCCAGCAGTCGGACACCCACCGCAGGTGAAGCTTTCTTT. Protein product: CASSRTPTAGEAFF.